Sequencing of this T cell receptor (beta chain) was carried out in a study of blood T cell repertoires in COVID-19. Study information: Some COVID-19 samples were acute and others convalescent; all came from the United States, Italy and Spain. PBMCs, B-cell-depleted T cells, or T cells provided the cDNA or gDNA that made up the material.

This CDR3 has 20 residues. Looked up from germline, CDR1 is KGHDR and CDR2 is SFDVKD. The junction had 17 bases not matched to a gene; V was cut back by 9 bases and J by 2 bases. As processed by the authors: Cell counts per sample came from amplifying reference gene primers. Clones were sequenced by immunoSEQ multiplex PCR, and TCRdb holds only the in-frame ones, with some missing. V and J calls and clone size are those listed in that table; D and trimming were worked out from the DNA. The sample has 400,000 to 450,000 clones; 80% to 90% are singletons. The sequencing sample was made of peripheral blood. The V gene is TRBV24-1, the J gene TRBJ2-2; 13 bases align to TRBD2. The clonotype originates from a woman younger than 45 with active or convalescent COVID-19. The chain's CDR3 is CATGQLGLAGRRINTGELFF. CDR3 coding DNA: TGTGCCACCGGACAATTGGGACTAGCGGGGCGGCGGATAAACACCGGGGAGCTGTTTTTT.